What follows are 24 T cell receptor beta chains derived from one specimen sequenced in a study of tumour-infiltrating T cells in Burkitt lymphoma. Clones were sequenced by immunoSEQ multiplex PCR, and TCRdb holds only the in-frame ones, with some missing. The sample holds about 3,700 clones; 15% to 20% are singletons and the top ten take roughly 1.3%. Sequenced: tumor tissue. The origin of the receptors is a human donor with Burkitt lymphoma.

This rearrangement joins TRBV7-8 to TRBJ2-5; D possibly corresponds to TRBD1 (6 bases). Trimming stripped 5 bases from V and 6 bases from J, with 13 bases between. The CDR3 totals 13 residues. Germline V gene data show CDR1 as SGHVS and CDR2 as FQNEAQ. CDR3: CASSAVRGKTQYF. CDR3 DNA sequence: TGTGCCAGCAGCGCAGTTAGGGGGAAGACCCAGTACTTC.

This clone was observed a few times. J is TRBJ2-3 and V is TRBV14; the match to TRBD2 covers 9 bases. Germline CDR1 SGHDN, CDR2 FVKESK. This CDR3 has 16 residues. V lost 0 bases and J lost 7; bases outside the gene matches: 8. The CDR3 sequence: CASSQEGLARYHTQYF. The CDR3 nucleotides read TGTGCCAGCAGCCAAGAAGGACTAGCGAGATATCATACGCAGTATTTT.

The chain is built from TRBV7-9 and TRBJ2-7; D not resolved. CDR3 length equals 16 residues. The germline V gene encodes CDR1 SEHNR and CDR2 FQNEAQ (reference sequence). Trimming stripped 6 bases from V and 12 bases from J, with 30 bases between. The CDR3 is CASRPQNAGQRSRWYF. The CDR3 nucleotides read TGTGCCAGCAGACCCCAGAACGCCGGGCAACGGAGTAGGTGGTACTTC.

The genes are TRBV6-5 and TRBJ2-1, with D perhaps given as TRBD1 or TRBD2 (5 bases each). The CDR3 length is 14 residues. Trimming pared 0 bases from V and 9 bases from J, leaving 12 bases between. Germline lookup yields CDR1 MNHEY and CDR2 SVGAGI. The CDR3 DNA is TGTGCCAGCAGTTACTCCCTGAAGGGGAGTGAGCAGTTCTTC. Protein product: CASSYSLKGSEQFF.

This chain links TRBV4-1 with TRBJ2-3; D remains unclear. There are 15 residues in the CDR3. V was shortened by 4 bases and J by 0 bases, with 11 bases between the two germline ends. In germline, CDR1 is MGHRA, CDR2 YSYEKL. The CDR3 nucleotides read TGCGCCAGCAGCCCCCAGGCTCGGAGCACAGATACGCAGTATTTT. Protein sequence: CASSPQARSTDTQYF.

The chain employs TRBV19 and TRBJ1-1; 7 nucleotides align to TRBD1. V lost 5 bases and J lost 5; bases outside the gene matches: 8. Germline V lookup: CDR1 LNHDA, CDR2 SQIVND (reference sequence). There are 14 residues in the CDR3. CDR3 sequence: CASSPLGGWTEAFF. The CDR3 region has the DNA TGTGCCAGTAGTCCCTTAGGGGGCTGGACTGAAGCTTTCTTT.

The CDR3 DNA reads TGCGCCAGCAGCTTGGCCAGTGGGACTGAAGCTTTCTTT. Its protein is CASSLASGTEAFF. The gene calls are TRBV5-1 and TRBJ1-1; D gene ambiguous. Germline V CDR1 and CDR2: SGHRS, YFSETQ. Deletions cut 0 bases from V and 5 bases from J, with 8 bases between. The CDR3 has 13 residues.

The chain uses TRBV30 and TRBJ1-3; no clear D. With 0 bases removed from V and 4 bases from J, the gap between germline ends came to 4 bases. The V gene's germline CDR1 is GTSNPN and CDR2 SVGIG (reference sequence). The CDR3 is 12 residues long. In nucleotides, the CDR3 is TGTGCCTGGAGTGTACACGGAAACACCATATATTTT. Its translation is CAWSVHGNTIYF.

The chain couples TRBV2 to TRBJ1-2; D might be TRBD1 (6 bases). V was cut by 2 bases and J by 6 bases, with 16 bases left in between. CDR1 SNHLY and CDR2 FYNNEI come from the germline V gene. This CDR3 is 15 amino acids long. This CDR3 reads CASSELAGELHGYTF. The CDR3 bases are TGTGCCAGCAGTGAATTAGCAGGGGAATTGCATGGCTACACCTTC.

The chain carries TRBV7-8 and TRBJ2-1; 9 bases line up with TRBD2. Trimming cost V 1 base and J 4 bases; bases outside gene matches: 8. Looked up from germline, CDR1 is SGHVS and CDR2 is FQNEAQ. This CDR3 is 17 amino acids long. The CDR3 DNA is TGTGCCAGCAGCTTAGGGCTAGCGGGGCCCTCTTACAATGAGCAGTTCTTC. This translates into CASSLGLAGPSYNEQFF.

A few counts support this clone. The V gene is TRBV27, the J gene TRBJ1-3; D gene ambiguous. Germline lookup yields CDR1 MNHEY and CDR2 SMNVEV (reference sequence). This CDR3 is 16 amino acids long. The V end was cut by 2 bases, the J end by 0 bases, with 11 bases between. The CDR3 here is CASSLVAPHSGNTIYF. The CDR3 coding sequence is TGTGCCAGCAGTTTAGTAGCCCCTCACTCTGGAAACACCATATATTTT.

This clone has a handful of counts. The chain uses TRBV5-1 and TRBJ2-7; D perhaps matches TRBD1 (7 bases). Germline loops: CDR1 SGHRS, CDR2 YFSETQ. V dropped 7 bases and J dropped 6 bases, with 11 bases sitting between them. This CDR3 has 11 amino acids. CDR3 protein: CASGQEGEQYF. The CDR3 nucleotides are TGCGCCAGCGGACAGGAGGGCGAGCAGTACTTC.

This clone was found a few times. CDR3 sequence reads: CASSLGGGAADTEAFF. CDR3 in DNA: TGTGCCAGCAGCTTAGGGGGAGGGGCAGCGGACACTGAAGCTTTCTTT. The chain combines TRBV7-9 with TRBJ1-1; possibly TRBD1 for D (5 bases). CDR3 size: 16 residues. The germline V gene encodes CDR1 SEHNR and CDR2 FQNEAQ (reference sequence). V lost 1 base to trimming and J lost 3 bases, with 15 bases between them.

V is TRBV10-3 and J is TRBJ1-2; the D is unclear. V was cut by 0 bases and J by 4 bases, with 6 bases left in between. Germline CDR1 reads ENHRY; CDR2 reads SYGVKD. This CDR3 is built from 13 residues. The CDR3 region is CAISESDFYGYTF. The CDR3 nucleotides read TGTGCCATCAGTGAGTCGGATTTCTATGGCTACACCTTC.

This clone has only a few counts. The rearrangement uses TRBV18 and TRBJ2-1; D gene unclear. Germline assignment: CDR1 KGHSH and CDR2 LQKENI. Between the trimmed V and J ends, which lost 0 bases and 9 bases, there was a span of 12 bases. The CDR3 sequence is 14 residues long. The CDR3 coding sequence is TGTGCCAGCTCACCACCGATAGGAGTCGGTGAGCAGTTCTTC. Protein: CASSPPIGVGEQFF.

The V and J genes are TRBV10-3 and TRBJ1-5; D is perhaps TRBD1 (5 bases). The CDR3 length is 14 residues. Germline lookup yields CDR1 ENHRY and CDR2 SYGVKD. Trimming shortened V by 3 bases and J by 4 bases, and 10 bases separated the two germline ends. CDR3 protein: CAISERGGNQPQHF. DNA of the CDR3: TGTGCCATCAGTGAAAGGGGTGGGAATCAGCCCCAGCATTTT.

This clone was picked up a small number of times. The CDR3 reads CASSLEYSNQPQHF. DNA of the CDR3: TGTGCCAGCAGCTTAGAATATAGCAATCAGCCCCAGCATTTT. The rearrangement links TRBV7-2 to TRBJ1-5; D unclear. CDR3 length: 14 residues. V was cut by 1 base and J by 0 bases, with 4 bases left in between. Per the germline V gene, CDR1 is SGHTA and CDR2 is FQGNSA.

This clone has only a few counts. The V gene is TRBV5-4, the J gene TRBJ2-1; D is unresolved. Germline V lookup: CDR1 SGHNT, CDR2 YYREEE (reference sequence). The CDR3 runs to 12 residues. V lost 3 bases, J lost 5 bases, and 6 bases lay in between. In DNA, the CDR3 is TGTGCCAGCAGCTCGTCCGACAATGAGCAGTTCTTC. It yields the protein CASSSSDNEQFF.

The genes are TRBV19 and TRBJ2-7, with D possibly TRBD2 on 6 matching bases. V was cut by 9 bases and J by 4 bases, with 28 bases left in between. Germline lookup yields CDR1 LNHDA and CDR2 SQIVND (reference sequence). CDR3 length equals 17 residues. The CDR3 sequence is CASGGFGGQGLLYEQYF. The CDR3 nucleotides are TGTGCCAGCGGAGGATTTGGAGGGCAGGGCCTCCTTTACGAGCAGTACTTC. The whole variable domain, remainder taken from reference TRBV19 and TRBJ2-7, is DGGITQSPKYLFRKEGQNVTLSCEQNLNHDAMYWYRQDPGQGLRLIYYSQIVNDFQKGDIAEGYSVSREKKESFPLTVTSAQKNPTAFYLCASGGFGGQGLLYEQYFGPGTRLTVT.

This clone was observed a few times. CDR3 region: CASSSYAGTDTQYF. The CDR3 DNA reads TGTGCCAGCAGTTCTTATGCCGGCACAGATACGCAGTATTTT. This chain connects TRBV28 to TRBJ2-3, with D uncertain. Germline assignment: CDR1 MDHEN and CDR2 SYDVKM. The V end lost 4 bases, the J end lost 1 base, and 9 bases lay between the germline ends. This CDR3 has 14 residues.

The chain is built from TRBV29-1 and TRBJ2-6; the D is unclear. Germline V gene sequence: CDR1 SQVTM, CDR2 ANQGSEA. This CDR3 contains 17 residues. The ends were cut back, 5 bases at V and 5 bases at J, with 22 bases in the middle. The DNA of the CDR3 is TGCAGCGTTATGCTACGTAGCATACAAAGTCGGGCCAACGTCCTGACTTTC. Translating it yields CSVMLRSIQSRANVLTF.

The V and J genes are TRBV4-1 and TRBJ2-1; D possibly corresponds to TRBD2 (5 bases). The germline V gene encodes CDR1 MGHRA and CDR2 YSYEKL. With 2 bases removed from V and 2 bases from J, the gap between germline ends came to 10 bases. This CDR3 spans 15 amino acids. CDR3 region: CASSQLSGAYNEQFF. The DNA for the CDR3 is TGCGCCAGCAGCCAACTCAGCGGCGCCTACAATGAGCAGTTCTTC.

This clone has only a few counts. V is TRBV5-5 and J is TRBJ1-1; the match to TRBD1 covers 7 bases. The ends lost 6 bases at V and 6 bases at J; junction bases unmatched: 11. The CDR3 length is 14 residues. The germline V gene encodes CDR1 SGHKS and CDR2 YYEKEE (reference sequence). CDR3 region: CASTRKGAEAEAFF. The CDR3 DNA sequence: TGTGCCAGCACCCGAAAGGGGGCGGAGGCTGAAGCTTTCTTT. The full variable domain, completed using reference TRBV5-5 and TRBJ1-1, is DAGVTQSPTHLIKTRGQQVTLRCSPISGHKSVSWYQQVLGQGPQFIFQYYEKEERGRGNFPDRFSARQFPNYSSELNVNALLLGDSALYLCASTRKGAEAEAFFGQGTRLTVV.

This sequence joins TRBV9 and TRBJ2-5; 11 bases are shared with TRBD2. CDR3 length equals 14 residues. Germline assignment: CDR1 SGDLS and CDR2 YYNGEE. V was pared by 4 bases and J by 5 bases, with 4 bases of the junction left unmatched. DNA of the CDR3: TGTGCCAGCAGCCCTAGCGGGAGGAAGGAGACCCAGTACTTC. It yields the protein CASSPSGRKETQYF.